Shown below are 10 T cell receptor beta chains from a single sample sequenced in a study of cytomegalovirus exposure and HLA in healthy donors. PCR involved 60 Vbeta and 13 Jbeta primers. Using immunoSEQ multiplex PCR, the repertoire was profiled, and TCRdb retains in-frame clones only, with some absent. The sample comprises about 130,000 clones, around 69% of which are singletons, and about 3% rests with the top ten. The sequenced material came from PBMCs. Receptor source: a human donor in good health.

The chain links TRBV5-8 to TRBJ2-7, with 9 bases aligning to TRBD1. V was pared by 6 bases and J by 7 bases, with 5 bases of the junction left unmatched. The CDR3 length is 12 residues. Germline V CDR1 and CDR2: SGHTS, YDEGEE. The CDR3 is CASNTGGWEQYF. Written as DNA, the CDR3 is TGTGCCAGCAATACAGGGGGCTGGGAGCAGTACTTC.

This clone appeared once. J is TRBJ2-4 and V is TRBV7-2, with D maybe TRBD1 (5 bases). CDR3 length equals 16 residues. V was clipped by 5 bases and J by 0 bases, with 14 bases between them. Germline V CDR1 and CDR2: SGHTA, FQGNSA. CDR3 residues: CASSQGRLLAKNIQYF. CDR3 DNA sequence: TGTGCCAGCAGCCAGGGAAGGCTTCTAGCCAAAAACATTCAGTACTTC.

The chain employs TRBV5-1 and TRBJ2-5; TRBD2 agrees at 10 bases. Germline V gives CDR1 SGHRS, CDR2 YFSETQ. The CDR3 length is 16 residues. With V trimmed by 0 bases and J by 4 bases, 6 bases remained unmatched. The CDR3 DNA is TGCGCCAGCAGCTTGGGGACTAGCGGTGGGGGAGAGACCCAGTACTTC. It encodes CASSLGTSGGGETQYF.

This clone was found many times. The chain is built from TRBV5-4 and TRBJ2-7, with 9 bases aligning to TRBD2. This CDR3 comprises 17 residues. CDR1 is SGHNT and CDR2 is YYREEE in the germline V gene (reference sequence). After removal of 4 bases from V and 1 base from J, the junction contained 12 bases not matched to a gene. The CDR3 region is CASSPGGAGGHSYEQYF. As DNA, the CDR3 is TGTGCCAGCAGCCCCGGAGGAGCGGGGGGCCATTCCTACGAGCAGTACTTC.

This chain links TRBV7-9 with TRBJ2-5; 7 bases agree with TRBD1. The J segment lost 6 bases and the V segment lost 0 bases, leaving 13 bases of the junction unmatched. Germline CDR1 and CDR2: SEHNR and FQNEAQ (reference sequence). CDR3 size: 17 residues. Written as DNA, the CDR3 is TGTGCCAGCAGCTTAGCCAGGGACAGTAGAGGAACCCAGACCCAGTACTTC. Protein sequence: CASSLARDSRGTQTQYF.

J is TRBJ1-2 and V is TRBV7-3; the match to TRBD1 covers 8 bases. CDR3 length equals 15 residues. Per the germline V gene, CDR1 is SGHTA and CDR2 is FQGTGA. Trimming took 4 bases from V and 4 from J; bases not matched to a gene: 8. The CDR3 here is CASSSSGQVGYGYTF. The CDR3 DNA follows: TGTGCCAGCAGCTCCTCGGGACAGGTCGGCTATGGCTACACCTTC.

The genes are TRBV2 and TRBJ2-7; 7 bases align to TRBD1. Germline CDR1 reads SNHLY; CDR2 reads FYNNEI. The CDR3 contains 11 residues. Trimming cost V 7 bases and J 6 bases; bases outside gene matches: 3. CDR3 loop: CASNYRGEQYF. The CDR3 nucleotides read TGTGCCAGCAACTACAGGGGCGAGCAGTACTTC.

This chain uses TRBV27 with TRBJ2-2; 8 bases map to TRBD2. This CDR3 contains 15 residues. J was trimmed by 4 bases and V by 6 bases; bases with no gene match: 7. Germline-derived CDR1 and CDR2 are MNHEY and SMNVEV (reference sequence). Here the CDR3 DNA reads TGTGCCAGCAGACCGGGACTAGGGAGCACCGGGGAGCTGTTTTTT. Translated: CASRPGLGSTGELFF.

This clone was recorded a few times. V is TRBV10-3 and J is TRBJ2-5, with 9 bases matching TRBD2. Matching the DNA end better, TRBJ2-7 makes the J call doubtful. The CDR3 is 14 amino acids. Germline CDR1 reads ENHRY; CDR2 reads SYGVKD. In DNA form, the CDR3 reads TGTGCCATCAGAGCGGCGACTAGCGGCTACGAGCAGTACTTC. Amino acid sequence: CAIRAATSGYEQYF.

This chain connects TRBV9 to TRBJ1-3; TRBD1 agrees at 7 bases. CDR3 length: 16 amino acids. V lost 0 bases, J lost 4 bases, and 7 bases stayed unmatched. Germline V gives CDR1 SGDLS, CDR2 YYNGEE. CDR3 sequence: CASSVGDSFAGNTIYF. In DNA, the CDR3 is TGTGCCAGCAGCGTAGGGGACAGCTTTGCGGGAAACACCATATATTTT. The entire variable domain, with the rest obtained from reference TRBV9 and TRBJ1-3, is as follows: DSGVTQTPKHLITATGQRVTLRCSPRSGDLSVYWYQQSLDQGLQFLIQYYNGEERAKGNILERFSAQQFPDLHSELNLSSLELGDSALYFCASSVGDSFAGNTIYFGEGSWLTVV.